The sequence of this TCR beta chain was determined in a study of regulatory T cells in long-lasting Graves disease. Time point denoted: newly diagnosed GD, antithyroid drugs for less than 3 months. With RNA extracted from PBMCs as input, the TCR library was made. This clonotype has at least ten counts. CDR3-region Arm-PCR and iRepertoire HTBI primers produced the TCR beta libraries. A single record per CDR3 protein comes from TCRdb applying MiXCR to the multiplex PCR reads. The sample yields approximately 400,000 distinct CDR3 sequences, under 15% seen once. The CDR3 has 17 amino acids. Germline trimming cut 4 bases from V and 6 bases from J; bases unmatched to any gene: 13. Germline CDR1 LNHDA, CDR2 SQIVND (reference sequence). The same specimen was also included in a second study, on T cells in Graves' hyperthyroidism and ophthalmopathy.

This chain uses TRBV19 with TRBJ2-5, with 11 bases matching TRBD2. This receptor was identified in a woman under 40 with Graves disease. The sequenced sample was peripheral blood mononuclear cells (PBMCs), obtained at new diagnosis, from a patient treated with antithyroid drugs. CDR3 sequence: CASSNPGLAAVGKTQYF. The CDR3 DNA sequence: TGTGCCAGTAGTAACCCGGGACTAGCGGCCGTGGGGAAGACCCAGTACTTC.